This TCR beta chain is drawn from a study of T cell changes during pregnancy in multiple sclerosis. TCRdb keeps only in-frame clones here, not all; method: immunoSEQ multiplex PCR. The sample carries about 57,000 clones, about 90% recorded once. With V trimmed by 7 bases and J by 3 bases, 3 bases remained unmatched. The CDR3 covers 13 residues. The germline V gene has CDR1 MNHEY and CDR2 SMNVEV (reference sequence). This chain uses TRBV27 with TRBJ2-7; 10 nucleotides line up with TRBD2. Sequencing was performed on CD4+ T cells from peripheral blood mononuclear cells, taken in the second trimester of pregnancy. The origin of this receptor is a female donor with multiple sclerosis, enrolled in a pregnancy study. For the CDR3, the DNA is TGTGCCAGCAAAAGGACTAGCGGCTACGAGCAGTACTTC. It codes for CASKRTSGYEQYF.